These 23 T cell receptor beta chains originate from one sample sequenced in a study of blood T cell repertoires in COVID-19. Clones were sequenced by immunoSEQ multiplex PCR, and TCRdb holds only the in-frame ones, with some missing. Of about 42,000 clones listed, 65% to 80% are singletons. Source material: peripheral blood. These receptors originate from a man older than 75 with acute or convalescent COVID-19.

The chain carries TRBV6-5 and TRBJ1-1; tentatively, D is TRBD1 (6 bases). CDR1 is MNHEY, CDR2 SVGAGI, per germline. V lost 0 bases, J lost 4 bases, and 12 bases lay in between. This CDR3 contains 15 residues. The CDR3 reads CASSYSTGVATEAFF. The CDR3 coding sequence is TGTGCCAGCAGTTACTCGACAGGAGTGGCCACTGAAGCTTTCTTT.

The CDR3 sequence is CASSYGHGQAEQYF. Here the CDR3 DNA reads TGTGCCAGCAGCTATGGTCATGGACAGGCCGAGCAGTACTTC. This chain joins TRBV13 and TRBJ2-7; 7 positions agree with TRBD1. J gave up 6 bases and V 4 bases, and 9 bases lay outside the gene matches. CDR3 size: 14 residues. Germline V gene sequence: CDR1 PRHDT, CDR2 FYEKMQ (reference sequence).

CDR3 region: CASITGTGDTEAFF. Written as DNA, the CDR3 is TGCGCCAGTATTACCGGGACAGGGGATACTGAAGCTTTCTTT. The chain employs TRBV5-1 and TRBJ1-1, with TRBD1 identical over 10 bases. V trimming: 8 bases; J trimming: 5 bases; junction bases outside the gene matches: 9. The V gene's germline CDR1 is SGHRS and CDR2 YFSETQ. The CDR3 has 14 amino acids.

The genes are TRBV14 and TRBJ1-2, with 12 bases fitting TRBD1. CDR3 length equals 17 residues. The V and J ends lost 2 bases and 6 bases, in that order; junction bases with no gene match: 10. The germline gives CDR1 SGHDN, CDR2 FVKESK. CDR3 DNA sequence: TGTGCCAGCAGCCAAACCGGGACAGGGGGCCGATGGCATGGCTACACCTTC. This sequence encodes CASSQTGTGGRWHGYTF.

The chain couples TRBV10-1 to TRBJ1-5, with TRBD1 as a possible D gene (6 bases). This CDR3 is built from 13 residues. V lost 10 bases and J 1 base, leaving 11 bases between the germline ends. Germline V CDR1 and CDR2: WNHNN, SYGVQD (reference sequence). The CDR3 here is CATQGPSNQPQHF. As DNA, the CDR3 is TGCGCCACCCAGGGGCCGAGCAATCAGCCCCAGCATTTT.

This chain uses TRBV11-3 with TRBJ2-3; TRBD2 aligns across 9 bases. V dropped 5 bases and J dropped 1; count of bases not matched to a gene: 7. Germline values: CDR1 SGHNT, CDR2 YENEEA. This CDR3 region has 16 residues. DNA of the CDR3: TGTGCCAGCAGCATTGGACTAGCGATAGGCACAGATACGCAGTATTTT. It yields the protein CASSIGLAIGTDTQYF.

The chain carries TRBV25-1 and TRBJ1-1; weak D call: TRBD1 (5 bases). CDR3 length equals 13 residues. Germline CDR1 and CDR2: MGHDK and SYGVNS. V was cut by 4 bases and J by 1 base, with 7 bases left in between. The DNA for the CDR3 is TGTGCCAGCAGTGGACAGTCGAACACTGAAGCTTTCTTT. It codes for CASSGQSNTEAFF.

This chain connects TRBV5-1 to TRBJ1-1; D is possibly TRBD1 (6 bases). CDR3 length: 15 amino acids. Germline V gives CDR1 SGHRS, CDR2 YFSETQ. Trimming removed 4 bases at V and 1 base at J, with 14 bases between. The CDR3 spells CASSADSPWNTEAFF. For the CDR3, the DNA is TGCGCCAGCAGCGCGGACAGCCCATGGAACACTGAAGCTTTCTTT.

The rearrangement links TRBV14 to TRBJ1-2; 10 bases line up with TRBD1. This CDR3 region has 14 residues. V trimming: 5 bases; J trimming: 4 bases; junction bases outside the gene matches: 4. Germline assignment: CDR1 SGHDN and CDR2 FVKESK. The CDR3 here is CASSIRQGAYGYTF. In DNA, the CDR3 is TGTGCCAGCAGCATACGACAGGGGGCCTATGGCTACACCTTC.

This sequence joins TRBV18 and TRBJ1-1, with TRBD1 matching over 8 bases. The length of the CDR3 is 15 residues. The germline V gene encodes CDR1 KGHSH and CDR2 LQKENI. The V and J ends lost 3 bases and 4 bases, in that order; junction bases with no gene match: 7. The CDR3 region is CASSPSTGVGTEAFF. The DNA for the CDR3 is TGTGCCAGCTCACCTTCGACAGGGGTGGGCACTGAAGCTTTCTTT. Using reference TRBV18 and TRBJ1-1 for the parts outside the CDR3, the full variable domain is NAGVMQNPRHLVRRRGQEARLRCSPMKGHSHVYWYRQLPEEGLKFMVYLQKENIIDESGMPKERFSAEFPKEGPSILRIQQVVRGDSAAYFCASSPSTGVGTEAFFGQGTRLTVV.

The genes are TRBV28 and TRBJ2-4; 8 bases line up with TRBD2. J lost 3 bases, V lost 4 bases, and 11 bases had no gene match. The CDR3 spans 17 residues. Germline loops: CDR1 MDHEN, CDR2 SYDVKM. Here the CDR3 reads CASSSLAGPLGKNIQYF. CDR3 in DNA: TGTGCCAGCAGTTCCCTAGCGGGTCCCCTAGGCAAAAACATTCAGTACTTC.

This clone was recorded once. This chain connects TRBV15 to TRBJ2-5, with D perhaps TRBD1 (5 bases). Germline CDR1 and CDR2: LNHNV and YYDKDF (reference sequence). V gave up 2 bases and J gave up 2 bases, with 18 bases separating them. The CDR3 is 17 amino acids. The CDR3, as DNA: TGTGCCACCAGCAGACGGACATCTCGAGTCCTTCAAGAGACCCAGTACTTC. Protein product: CATSRRTSRVLQETQYF.

As DNA, the CDR3 is TGTGCCAGCAGCCGTTTATCGGCAGGGGGGTCTTTCTTT. Translated: CASSRLSAGGSFF. The gene calls are TRBV13 and TRBJ1-1; 7 positions match TRBD1. Germline loops: CDR1 PRHDT, CDR2 FYEKMQ (reference sequence). The ends lost 5 bases at V and 12 bases at J; junction bases unmatched: 12. The CDR3 totals 13 residues.

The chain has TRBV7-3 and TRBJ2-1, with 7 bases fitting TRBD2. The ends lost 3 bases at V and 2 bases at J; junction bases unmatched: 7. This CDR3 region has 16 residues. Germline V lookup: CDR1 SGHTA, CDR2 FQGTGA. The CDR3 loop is CASSFHSGATYNEQFF. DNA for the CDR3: TGTGCCAGCAGCTTCCACAGCGGGGCCACCTACAATGAGCAGTTCTTC.

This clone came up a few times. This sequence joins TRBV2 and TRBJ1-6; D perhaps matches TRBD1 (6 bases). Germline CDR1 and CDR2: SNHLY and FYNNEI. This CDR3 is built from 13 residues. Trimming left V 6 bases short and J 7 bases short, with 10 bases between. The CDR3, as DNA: TGTGCCAGCAGCCCACAGGGAAATTCACCCCTCCACTTT. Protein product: CASSPQGNSPLHF.

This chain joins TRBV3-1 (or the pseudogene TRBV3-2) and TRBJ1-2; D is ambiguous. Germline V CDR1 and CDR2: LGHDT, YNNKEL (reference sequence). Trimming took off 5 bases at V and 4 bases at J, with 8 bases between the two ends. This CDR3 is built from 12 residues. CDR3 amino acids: CASSEPGYGYTF. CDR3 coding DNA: TGTGCCAGCAGCGAACCCGGCTATGGCTACACCTTC.

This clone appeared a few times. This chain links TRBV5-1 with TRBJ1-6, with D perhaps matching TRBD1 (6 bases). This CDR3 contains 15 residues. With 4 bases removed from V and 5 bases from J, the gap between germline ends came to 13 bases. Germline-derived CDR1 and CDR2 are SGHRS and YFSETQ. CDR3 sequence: CASSPGQGHNSPLHF. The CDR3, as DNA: TGCGCCAGCAGCCCCGGCCAGGGGCATAATTCACCCCTCCACTTT.

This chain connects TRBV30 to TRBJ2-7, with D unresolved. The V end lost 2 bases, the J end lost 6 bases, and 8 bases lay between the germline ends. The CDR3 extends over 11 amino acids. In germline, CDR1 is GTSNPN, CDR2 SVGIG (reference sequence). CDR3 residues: CAWSLLGEQYF. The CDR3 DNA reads TGTGCCTGGAGTTTACTTGGCGAGCAGTACTTC.

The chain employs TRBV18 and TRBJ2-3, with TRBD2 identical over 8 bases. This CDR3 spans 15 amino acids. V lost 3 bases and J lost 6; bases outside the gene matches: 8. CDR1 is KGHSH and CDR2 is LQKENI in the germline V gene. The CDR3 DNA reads TGTGCCAGCTCACCGGCGATAGCGGGGACTGATACGCAGTATTTT. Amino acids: CASSPAIAGTDTQYF.

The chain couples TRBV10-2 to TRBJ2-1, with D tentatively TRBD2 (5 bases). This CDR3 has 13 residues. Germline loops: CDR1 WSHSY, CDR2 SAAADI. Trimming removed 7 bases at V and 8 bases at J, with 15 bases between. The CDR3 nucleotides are TGCGCCAGCAAACAACGCCAGAGGGATGAGCAGTTCTTC. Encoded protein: CASKQRQRDEQFF.

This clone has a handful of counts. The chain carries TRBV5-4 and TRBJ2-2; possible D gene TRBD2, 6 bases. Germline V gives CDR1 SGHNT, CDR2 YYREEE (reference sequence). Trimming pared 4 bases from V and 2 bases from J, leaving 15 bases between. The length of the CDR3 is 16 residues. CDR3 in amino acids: CASSGGGRANTGELFF. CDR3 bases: TGTGCCAGCAGCGGGGGAGGTAGAGCCAACACCGGGGAGCTGTTTTTT.

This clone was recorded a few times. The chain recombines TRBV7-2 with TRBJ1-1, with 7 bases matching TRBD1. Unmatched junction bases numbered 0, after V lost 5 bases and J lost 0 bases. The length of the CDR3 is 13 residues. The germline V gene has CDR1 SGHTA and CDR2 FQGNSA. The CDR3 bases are TGTGCCAGCAGCGACAGGGTGAACACTGAAGCTTTCTTT. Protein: CASSDRVNTEAFF.

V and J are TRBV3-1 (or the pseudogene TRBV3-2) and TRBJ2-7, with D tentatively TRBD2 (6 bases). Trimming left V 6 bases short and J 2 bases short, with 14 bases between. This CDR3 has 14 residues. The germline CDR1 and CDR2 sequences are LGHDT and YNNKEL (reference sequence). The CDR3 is CASSPPGATYEQYF. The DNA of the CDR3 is TGTGCCAGCAGTCCCCCGGGAGCAACCTACGAGCAGTACTTC.